The clone carrying this T cell receptor (beta chain) has a single count. Its target is unknown. This entry belongs to a study of vaccination effects on CD4 cells after COVID-19. Overall study context: Sampling occurred a median 72 days post second dose, range 14 to 241.

Germline CDR1 is KGHSH and CDR2 is LQKENI. The CDR3 covers 15 residues. The V segment lost 2 bases and the J segment 4 bases; nucleotides outside the gene matches: 7. Generated by immunoSEQ multiplex PCR, the TCRdb table keeps only in-frame clones and is missing some. The table records 70,000 or so clones, 73% of them present only once. Subsequent to a culture period of about ten days, CD4+ T cells were isolated. Two-dose BNT162b2 or mRNA-1273 vaccination was given to participants. The source was CD4+ T cells from PBMCs cultured without peptide, collected after COVID-19 vaccination. The genes are TRBV18 and TRBJ1-1; 7 positions match TRBD1. This sequence was found in a human donor who received a COVID-19 vaccine. The CDR3 nucleotides are TGTGCCAGCTCACCAGCGAGCAGGGGGGGCACTGAAGCTTTCTTT. As protein: CASSPASRGGTEAFF.